This TCR beta chain comes out of a study of T cell responses to AZD1222 COVID-19 vaccine. CDR1 is LNHNV, CDR2 YYDKDF, per germline (reference sequence). The V and J ends lost 0 bases and 2 bases, in that order; junction bases with no gene match: 8. This CDR3 region has 18 residues. Broader study findings: At 160-218 and 743-854, vaccine-associated CD4 TCRs were dominant, and they spanned spike.

As to this clone: The antigen remains undetermined.

The table came from immunoSEQ multiplex PCR; TCRdb's copy has only in-frame clones and leaves some out. Seen here are over 100,000 clones, roughly nine tenths observed once, and the top ten hold approximately 1.6%. The sample consisted of peripheral blood, taken on day 0 of AZD1222 vaccination. The chain joins TRBV15 to TRBJ1-5; 9 bases match TRBD1. The TCR sequence derives from an adult in good health. Here the CDR3 reads CATSRDIQGASGNQPQHF. The CDR3 region has the DNA TGTGCCACCAGCAGAGATATACAGGGGGCGTCTGGCAATCAGCCCCAGCATTTT.